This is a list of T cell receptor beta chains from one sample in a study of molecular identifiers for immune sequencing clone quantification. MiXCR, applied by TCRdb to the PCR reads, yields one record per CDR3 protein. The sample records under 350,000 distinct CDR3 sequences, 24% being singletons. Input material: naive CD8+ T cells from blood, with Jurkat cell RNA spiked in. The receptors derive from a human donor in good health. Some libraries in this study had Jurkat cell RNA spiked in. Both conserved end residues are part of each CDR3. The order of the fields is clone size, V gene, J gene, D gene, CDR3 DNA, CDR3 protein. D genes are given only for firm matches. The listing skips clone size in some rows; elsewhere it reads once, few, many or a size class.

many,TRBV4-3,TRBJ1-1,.,TGCGCCAGCAGCCAAAATAGACTTTCTGGCACTGAAGCTTTCTTT,CASSQNRLSGTEAFF
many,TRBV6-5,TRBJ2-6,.,TGTGCCAGCAGTTACCTTATTCCTGGGGCCAACGTCCTGACTTTC,CASSYLIPGANVLTF
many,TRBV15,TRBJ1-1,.,TGTGCCACCAGCGAGGACAGCGGCACTGAAGCTTTCTTT,CATSEDSGTEAFF
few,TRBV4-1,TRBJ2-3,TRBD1,TGCGCCAGCAGCCAAGTCACAGGGGTTTTGGTAGATACGCAGTATTTT,CASSQVTGVLVDTQYF
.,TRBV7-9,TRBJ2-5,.,TGTGCCAGCAGCTTGGAGGGGACAGTAAAGGCCCAGTACTTC,CASSLEGTVKAQYF
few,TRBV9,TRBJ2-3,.,TGTGCCAGCAGCGTGAGGGTCGGGGCGAACACAGATACGCAGTATTTT,CASSVRVGANTDTQYF
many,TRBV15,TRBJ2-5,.,TGTGCCACCAGCAGAGTGGATAGGGGAGAGACCCAGTACTTC,CATSRVDRGETQYF
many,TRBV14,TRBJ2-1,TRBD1,TGTGCCAGCAGCCGACTGGGACAGGGGGCGGTATCTGTGGAGCAGTTCTTC,CASSRLGQGAVSVEQFF
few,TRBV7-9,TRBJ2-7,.,TGTGCCAGCAGCTTACCGATTACAGGAGCCCCGGACGAGCAGTACTTC,CASSLPITGAPDEQYF
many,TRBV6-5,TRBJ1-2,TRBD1,TGTGCCAGCAGTTACGCCCGGACAGGGGGCTATGGCTACACCTTC,CASSYARTGGYGYTF